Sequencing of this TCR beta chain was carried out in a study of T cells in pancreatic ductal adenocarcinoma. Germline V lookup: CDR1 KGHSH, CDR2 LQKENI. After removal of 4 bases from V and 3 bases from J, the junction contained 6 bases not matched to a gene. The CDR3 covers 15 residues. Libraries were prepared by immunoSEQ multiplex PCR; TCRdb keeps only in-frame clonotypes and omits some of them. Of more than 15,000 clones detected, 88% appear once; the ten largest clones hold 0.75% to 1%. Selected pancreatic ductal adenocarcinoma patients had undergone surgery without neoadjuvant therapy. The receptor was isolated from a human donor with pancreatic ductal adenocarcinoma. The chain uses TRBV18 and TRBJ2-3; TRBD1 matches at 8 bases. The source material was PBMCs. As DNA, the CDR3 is TGTGCCAGCTCACGTGGACAGGGACGTACAGATACGCAGTATTTT. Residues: CASSRGQGRTDTQYF.